A selection of T cell receptor beta chains follows, all from one sample in a study of vaccination effects on CD4 cells after COVID-19. These receptors' antigens are unknown. Using immunoSEQ multiplex PCR, the repertoire was profiled, and TCRdb retains in-frame clones only, with some absent. Among approximately 30,000 clones listed, roughly 70% were seen once. Sequences were derived from CD4+ T cells from PBMCs cultured with HCoV-NL63 spike peptides, sampled after COVID-19 vaccination. The origin of the receptors is a human donor who received a COVID-19 vaccine. The CDR3 runs from the conserved cysteine through the conserved F or W. Each record gives: V gene, J gene, D gene, clone size, CDR3 DNA, CDR3 protein. The D gene is left open where the match is weak. For some rows the clone size is stated as once, few or many, or as a class when expanded; others skip it.

>TRBV15|TRBJ2-2|NA|NA
TGTGCCACCAGCAGAGGGTTTGGATGGAGTGGTGGCGGGGAGCTGTTTTTT
CATSRGFGWSGGGELFF
>TRBV24-1|TRBJ2-5|NA|NA
TGTGCCACCAGTGAACAACTAGGGGCTAGGGAGACCCAGTACTTC
CATSEQLGARETQYF
>TRBV3-1/TRBV3-2|TRBJ1-3|NA|NA
TGTGCCAGCAGCCAAAGAGGGGCCGGGGGATCCGGAAACACCATATATTTT
CASSQRGAGGSGNTIYF
>TRBV18|TRBJ2-5|TRBD2|NA
TGTGCCAGCTCACCGCTAGCGGGAGGGGAGACCCAGTACTTC
CASSPLAGGETQYF
>TRBV6-4|TRBJ2-6|NA|medium-sized
TGTGCCAGCAGTGACGGGATGCACTCTGGGGCCAACGTCCTGACTTTC
CASSDGMHSGANVLTF
>TRBV10-2|TRBJ1-1|NA|few
TGTGGGGTTGTGCGGGAGAACACTGAAGCTTTCTTT
CGVVRENTEAFF
>TRBV7-9|TRBJ1-4|NA|NA
TGTGCCAGCAGTTTAAAGCCATCAGCGGGGTCAGAGAAACTGTTTTTT
CASSLKPSAGSEKLFF
>TRBV25-1|TRBJ2-4|TRBD1|NA
TGTGCCAGCAGTGCAGGGGGCGGGTACATTCAGTACTTC
CASSAGGGYIQYF
>TRBV7-7|TRBJ2-5|NA|NA
TGTGCCAGCAGCCTAGGAGGGGGGAGAAGGGGAGAGACCCAGTACTTC
CASSLGGGRRGETQYF
>TRBV19|TRBJ1-4|NA|NA
TGTGCCAGTAGTATAGATGCGGGAGCAACTAATGAAAAACTGTTTTTT
CASSIDAGATNEKLFF
>TRBV7-8|TRBJ2-3|NA|NA
TGTGCCAGCAGCTCGGAGGATTGGGATACGCAGTATTTT
CASSSEDWDTQYF
>TRBV3-1/TRBV3-2|TRBJ2-5|NA|NA
TGTGCCAGCAGCCCCCTAACGCAGACCCAGTACTTC
CASSPLTQTQYF
>TRBV5-6|TRBJ2-5|NA|NA
TGTGCCAGCAGCTTGGGCGTTGAGACCCAGTACTTC
CASSLGVETQYF
>TRBV10-3|TRBJ1-6|NA|NA
TGTGCCATCAGTGAGTCAATACGGGGGCAAAATTCACCCCTCCACTTT
CAISESIRGQNSPLHF
>TRBV6-1|TRBJ1-2|NA|once
TGTGCCAGCAGTGAAGGGAACAGGGTGGATGGCTACACCTTC
CASSEGNRVDGYTF
>TRBV4-2|TRBJ2-3|TRBD2|NA
TGTGCCAGCAGCCCGACTAGCGGCACTAGCACAGATACGCAGTATTTT
CASSPTSGTSTDTQYF
>TRBV5-5|TRBJ2-7|NA|once
TGTGCCAGCAGCTTGGCCCTGGACAGACGCTTCTACGAGCAGTACTTC
CASSLALDRRFYEQYF
>TRBV18|TRBJ1-4|NA|NA
TGTGCCAGCTCACCATCAGGACGGGAAAAACTGTTTTTT
CASSPSGREKLFF
>TRBV18|TRBJ1-5|NA|NA
TGTGCCAGCTCACCCCCTTCTAAGCATAGCAATCAGCCCCAGCATTTT
CASSPPSKHSNQPQHF